Listed here are 27 T cell receptor beta chains from one sample, sequenced in a study of blood T cell repertoires in COVID-19. Produced via immunoSEQ multiplex PCR; TCRdb's table is partial and in-frame only. Here the sample spans a few hundred thousand clones, approximately 90% being singletons. Material: peripheral blood. The source of these receptors is a man aged 18 to 30 with COVID-19, enrolled during active disease.

This clone was detected only once. V and J are TRBV11-2 and TRBJ2-2; D is possibly TRBD2 (5 bases). Germline CDR1 SGHAT, CDR2 FQNNGV. The CDR3 sequence is 15 residues long. V lost 1 base, J lost 3 bases, and 9 bases lay in between. CDR3 sequence: CASSLVSGDTGELFF. For the CDR3, the DNA is TGTGCCAGCAGCTTAGTCAGCGGAGACACCGGGGAGCTGTTTTTT.

In its sample, this clone was seen many times. At one boundary the junction diverges from the germline segment, which might be a read error. V and J are TRBV29-1 and TRBJ1-2; the D gene is possibly TRBD1 (6 bases). CDR1 is SQVTM, CDR2 ANQGSEA, per germline. The CDR3 runs 12 residues. This CDR3 is CSVEGDTVGYTF. The CDR3 DNA reads as TGCAGCGTCGAAGGGGACACTGTCGGCTACACCTTC.

A remark on this clone: The identical CDR3 is also encoded by other nucleotide sequences in the sample. The J gene is TRBJ2-7, the V gene TRBV3-1 (or the pseudogene TRBV3-2), with 11 bases aligning to TRBD2. The germline V gene has CDR1 LGHDT and CDR2 YNNKEL (reference sequence). This CDR3 region has 15 residues. J lost 0 bases, V lost 4 bases, and 2 bases had no gene match. The CDR3 nucleotides are TGTGCCAGCAGCCCGGGACTAGCGGACTCCTACGAGCAGTACTTC. It encodes CASSPGLADSYEQYF.

CDR3 sequence (DNA): TGTGCCACCAGCAGCACGGGACTAGCGGGAGAAGCGAACACCGGGGAGCTGTTTTTT. Encoded protein: CATSSTGLAGEANTGELFF. This chain joins TRBV15 and TRBJ2-2; 14 bases are a match to TRBD2. The CDR3 spans 19 residues. Germline-derived CDR1 and CDR2 are LNHNV and YYDKDF (reference sequence). Losses at the gene ends were 3 bases for V and 0 bases for J; bases not matched to a gene: 6. The full variable domain, rest sourced from reference TRBV15 and TRBJ2-2, is DAMVIQNPRYQVTQFGKPVTLSCSQTLNHNVMYWYQQKSSQAPKLLFHYYDKDFNNEADTPDNFQSRRPNTSFCFLDIRSPGLGDTAMYLCATSSTGLAGEANTGELFFGEGSRLTVL.

J is TRBJ2-1 and V is TRBV11-1, with TRBD2 matching 10 bases. This CDR3 has 15 amino acids. CDR1 SGHAT and CDR2 FQDESV come from the germline V gene (reference sequence). V lost 4 bases, J lost 3 bases, and 3 bases stayed unmatched. The CDR3 region is CASSSEREGYNEQFF. The CDR3 DNA is TGTGCCAGCAGCTCAGAGCGGGAGGGCTACAATGAGCAGTTCTTC. The variable domain in full, completed from reference TRBV11-1 and TRBJ2-1, reads EAEVAQSPRYKITEKSQAVAFWCDPISGHATLYWYRQILGQGPELLVQFQDESVVDDSQLPKDRFSAERLKGVDSTLKIQPAELGDSAMYLCASSSEREGYNEQFFGPGTRLTVL.

J is TRBJ2-7 and V is TRBV5-4; 7 bases match TRBD1. The germline V gene encodes CDR1 SGHNT and CDR2 YYREEE (reference sequence). V gave up 1 base and J gave up 6 bases; unmatched junction bases: 1. The CDR3 runs 12 residues. The CDR3 region is CASSLRDSEQYF. The DNA of the CDR3 is TGTGCCAGCAGCTTGAGGGACAGCGAGCAGTACTTC.

CDR3 bases: TGTGCCAGCAGTCAGATTAAGGGGGACAAGGCCTTTTACGAGCAGTACTTC. Translating gives CASSQIKGDKAFYEQYF. The gene calls are TRBV6-8 and TRBJ2-7, with D perhaps TRBD1 (6 bases). Trimming cost V 5 bases and J 4 bases, with 24 bases left between them. Germline-derived CDR1 and CDR2 are MNHGY and SAAAGT. CDR3 size: 17 residues.

The chain couples TRBV5-5 to TRBJ2-1, with TRBD1 matching over 9 bases. Germline CDR1 and CDR2: SGHKS and YYEKEE (reference sequence). J was trimmed by 0 bases and V by 3 bases; bases with no gene match: 4. The CDR3 extends over 16 amino acids. For the CDR3, the DNA is TGTGCCAGCAGCTGGGGACAGGGAGTCTCCTACAATGAGCAGTTCTTC. It is translated as CASSWGQGVSYNEQFF. Filled out from reference TRBV5-5 and TRBJ2-1, the complete variable domain reads DAGVTQSPTHLIKTRGQQVTLRCSPISGHKSVSWYQQVLGQGPQFIFQYYEKEERGRGNFPDRFSARQFPNYSSELNVNALLLGDSALYLCASSWGQGVSYNEQFFGPGTRLTVL.

V usage is TRBV5-4 and J usage is TRBJ2-1, with TRBD2 matching 13 bases. The CDR3 totals 14 residues. Per the germline V gene, CDR1 is SGHNT and CDR2 is YYREEE (reference sequence). V lost 2 bases to trimming and J lost 9 bases; unmatched junction nucleotides: 2. CDR3 DNA: TGTGCCAGCAGCTTCGGACTAGCGGGGGTTGAGCAGTTCTTC. This gives the protein CASSFGLAGVEQFF.

The chain combines TRBV3-1 (or the pseudogene TRBV3-2) with TRBJ2-2; 7 nucleotides line up with TRBD1. J was trimmed by 6 bases and V by 5 bases; bases with no gene match: 3. Germline values: CDR1 LGHDT, CDR2 YNNKEL (reference sequence). The CDR3 runs 13 residues. The CDR3 protein is CASSTGDAGELFF. CDR3 DNA: TGTGCCAGCAGCACAGGGGATGCCGGGGAGCTGTTTTTT.

The gene calls are TRBV28 and TRBJ2-1; TRBD2 agrees at 10 bases. The CDR3 loop spans 15 amino acids. CDR1 and CDR2 (germline): MDHEN, SYDVKM. The J segment lost 6 bases and the V segment lost 6 bases, leaving 8 bases of the junction unmatched. The CDR3 bases are TGTGCCAGCAGCCCGGAGCTAGCGGGAGTCAATGAGCAGTTCTTC. Its translation: CASSPELAGVNEQFF.

The chain couples TRBV14 to TRBJ2-1; D unclear. V was clipped by 0 bases and J by 4 bases, with 13 bases between them. This CDR3 region has 16 residues. The germline gives CDR1 SGHDN, CDR2 FVKESK. The CDR3 nucleotides are TGTGCCAGCAGCCAAGATATAGGCAGGATATACAATGAGCAGTTCTTC. Translation gives CASSQDIGRIYNEQFF. Combining the CDR3 with reference TRBV14 and TRBJ2-1 gives the whole variable domain EAGVTQFPSHSVIEKGQTVTLRCDPISGHDNLYWYRRVMGKEIKFLLHFVKESKQDESGMPNNRFLAERTGGTYSTLKVQPAELEDSGVYFCASSQDIGRIYNEQFFGPGTRLTVL.

The J gene is TRBJ2-1, the V gene TRBV5-1, with 8 positions matching TRBD1. The CDR3 totals 15 residues. Germline V gene lookup returns CDR1 SGHRS and CDR2 YFSETQ. The junction had 9 bases not matched to a gene; V was cut back by 4 bases and J by 6 bases. CDR3 nucleotide sequence: TGCGCCAGCAGCCCGGACAGGGCAATTATCAATGAGCAGTTCTTC. Protein product: CASSPDRAIINEQFF.

This sequence joins TRBV5-8 and TRBJ1-5, with D tentatively TRBD1 (6 bases). Germline-derived CDR1 and CDR2 are SGHTS and YDEGEE. This CDR3 comprises 14 residues. V gave up 4 bases and J gave up 2 bases, with 10 bases separating them. The DNA of the CDR3 is TGTGCCAGCAGCGCTCGGACAGGCAATCAGCCCCAGCATTTT. This codes for CASSARTGNQPQHF.

The chain combines TRBV7-6 with TRBJ2-3; 12 bases line up with TRBD2. J lost 4 bases, V lost 1 base, and 6 bases had no gene match. Germline values: CDR1 SGHVS, CDR2 FNYEAQ. The CDR3 totals 17 residues. The CDR3 DNA follows: TGTGCCAGCAGCTTAGAACTAGCGGGGGGTTGGGCAGATACGCAGTATTTT. The encoded protein is CASSLELAGGWADTQYF.

This chain joins TRBV7-8 and TRBJ1-5, with D hard to call. The germline V gene has CDR1 SGHVS and CDR2 FQNEAQ. Trimming cost V 0 bases and J 4 bases, with 10 bases left between them. This CDR3 is 15 amino acids long. The CDR3 DNA sequence: TGTGCCAGCAGCTTAGCAACGGGGAAGAATCAGCCCCAGCATTTT. Its translation is CASSLATGKNQPQHF.

This sequence joins TRBV4-2 and TRBJ2-1, with TRBD2 identical over 9 bases. The length of the CDR3 is 17 residues. The germline CDR1 and CDR2 sequences are LGHNA and YNFKEQ. V was clipped by 3 bases and J by 7 bases; unmatched bases: 13. The CDR3 region is CASSQDPLAGERNEQFF. As DNA, the CDR3 is TGTGCCAGCAGCCAGGATCCCTTAGCGGGAGAGCGAAATGAGCAGTTCTTC.

V and J are TRBV5-1 and TRBJ2-7; 16 bases are a match to TRBD2. Unmatched junction bases numbered 9, after V lost 2 bases and J lost 4 bases. The CDR3 runs to 18 residues. Germline-derived CDR1 and CDR2 are SGHRS and YFSETQ. The CDR3 region is CASSLGTSGRARLYEQYF. The CDR3 coding sequence is TGCGCCAGCAGCTTAGGGACTAGCGGGAGGGCTCGCTTATACGAGCAGTACTTC.

This clone was observed once. The V and J genes are TRBV4-1 and TRBJ1-1, with 7 bases matching TRBD1. Germline CDR1 and CDR2: MGHRA and YSYEKL. The CDR3 is 16 amino acids. V lost 6 bases to trimming and J lost 2 bases; unmatched junction nucleotides: 12. CDR3 loop: CASSKGGGPYNTEAFF. The DNA for the CDR3 is TGCGCCAGCAGTAAAGGAGGGGGCCCGTACAACACTGAAGCTTTCTTT.

The J gene is TRBJ1-1, the V gene TRBV14, with D tentatively TRBD1 (6 bases). CDR1 is SGHDN, CDR2 FVKESK, per germline. Trimming cost V 1 base and J 1 base, with 16 bases left between them. The CDR3 is made up of 17 amino acids. This CDR3 is CASSQAANRVPNTEAFF. The CDR3 bases are TGTGCCAGCAGCCAAGCGGCGAACAGGGTTCCGAACACTGAAGCTTTCTTT.

V gene TRBV2 combines with J gene TRBJ1-5; weak D call: TRBD1 (6 bases). V was clipped by 3 bases and J by 5 bases, with 11 bases between them. There are 14 residues in the CDR3. Germline V CDR1 and CDR2: SNHLY, FYNNEI. The CDR3 DNA reads TGTGCCAGCAGTGATCAGGGGTTTCATCAGCCCCAGCATTTT. Translation gives CASSDQGFHQPQHF. Supplemented by reference TRBV2 and TRBJ1-5, the full variable domain reads EPEVTQTPSHQVTQMGQEVILRCVPISNHLYFYWYRQILGQKVEFLVSFYNNEISEKSEIFDDQFSVERPDGSNFTLKIRSTKLEDSAMYFCASSDQGFHQPQHFGDGTRLSIL.

The chain has TRBV5-1 and TRBJ2-7; D remains unclear. CDR3 length: 14 residues. V lost 0 bases to trimming and J lost 2 bases, with 9 bases between them. The germline V gene has CDR1 SGHRS and CDR2 YFSETQ. DNA for the CDR3: TGCGCCAGCAGCTTGGGGCCTCTTCCCTACGAGCAGTACTTC. Its protein product is CASSLGPLPYEQYF.

CDR3 loop: CASSRTDNEQFF. CDR3 coding DNA: TGCGCCAGCAGCCGTACAGATAATGAGCAGTTCTTC. The chain is built from TRBV5-1 and TRBJ2-1; no definite D call. The CDR3 length is 12 residues. The germline gives CDR1 SGHRS, CDR2 YFSETQ. V gave up 4 bases and J gave up 7 bases, with 9 bases separating them.

The V gene is TRBV7-8, the J gene TRBJ2-1; 8 bases agree with TRBD2. J gave up 3 bases and V 8 bases, and 6 bases lay outside the gene matches. Germline V gene lookup returns CDR1 SGHVS and CDR2 FQNEAQ. The CDR3 runs 14 residues. CDR3 protein: CASSSGRVYNEQFF. The CDR3 bases are TGTGCCAGCTCTTCCGGGAGGGTCTACAATGAGCAGTTCTTC.

The CDR3 spells CASSLLGPDHEKLFF. The CDR3, as DNA: TGCGCCAGCAGCCTCCTGGGCCCGGATCATGAAAAACTGTTTTTT. The V call is TRBV4-1, the J call TRBJ1-4; D call uncertain. The CDR3 sequence is 15 residues long. Looked up from germline, CDR1 is MGHRA and CDR2 is YSYEKL. Trimming removed 4 bases from V and 6 bases from J, with 15 bases in between.

The chain has TRBV2 and TRBJ1-4; 7 bases align to TRBD1. Germline assignment: CDR1 SNHLY and CDR2 FYNNEI. Germline trimming cut 6 bases from V and 0 bases from J; bases unmatched to any gene: 7. This CDR3 contains 16 residues. The CDR3 coding sequence is TGTGCCAGCAGCTTGACAGGGCGGGCAACTAATGAAAAACTGTTTTTT. Translating it yields CASSLTGRATNEKLFF.

This sequence joins TRBV12-3 or TRBV12-4 and TRBJ2-5; 8 bases agree with TRBD2. The V segment lost 5 bases and the J segment 4 bases; nucleotides outside the gene matches: 0. The CDR3 totals 12 residues. CDR3 in DNA: TGTGCCAGCAGTGGACTAGCAGAGACCCAGTACTTC. Residues: CASSGLAETQYF.